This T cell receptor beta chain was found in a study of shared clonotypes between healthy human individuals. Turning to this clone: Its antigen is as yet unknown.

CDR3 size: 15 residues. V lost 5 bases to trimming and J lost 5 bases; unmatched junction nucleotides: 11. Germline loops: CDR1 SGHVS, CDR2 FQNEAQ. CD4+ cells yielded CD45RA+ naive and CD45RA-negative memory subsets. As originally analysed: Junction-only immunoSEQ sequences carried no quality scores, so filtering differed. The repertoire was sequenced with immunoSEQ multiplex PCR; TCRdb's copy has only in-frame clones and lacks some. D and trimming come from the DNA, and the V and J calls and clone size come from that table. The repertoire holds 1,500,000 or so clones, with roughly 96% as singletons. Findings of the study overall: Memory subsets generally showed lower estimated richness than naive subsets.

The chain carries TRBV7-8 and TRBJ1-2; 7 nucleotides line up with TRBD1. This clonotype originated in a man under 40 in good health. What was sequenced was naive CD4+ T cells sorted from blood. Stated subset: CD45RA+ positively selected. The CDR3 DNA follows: TGTGCCAGCAGCCATACCCAGGGGGAGTCGTATGGCTACACCTTC. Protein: CASSHTQGESYGYTF.